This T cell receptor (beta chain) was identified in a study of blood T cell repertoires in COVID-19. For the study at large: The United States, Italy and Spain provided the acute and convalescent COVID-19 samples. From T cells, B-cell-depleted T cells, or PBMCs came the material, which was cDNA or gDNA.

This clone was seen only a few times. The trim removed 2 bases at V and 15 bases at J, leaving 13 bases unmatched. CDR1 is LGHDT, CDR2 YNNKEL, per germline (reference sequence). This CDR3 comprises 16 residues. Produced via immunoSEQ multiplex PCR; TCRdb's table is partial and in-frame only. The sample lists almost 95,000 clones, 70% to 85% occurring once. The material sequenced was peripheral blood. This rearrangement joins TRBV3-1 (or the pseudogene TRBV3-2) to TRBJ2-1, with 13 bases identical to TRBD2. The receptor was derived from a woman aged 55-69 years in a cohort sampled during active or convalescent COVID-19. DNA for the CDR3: TGTGCCAGCAGCCAAAGCGGCCGGGGACTAGCGGGGATCCCGTTCTTC. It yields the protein CASSQSGRGLAGIPFF.